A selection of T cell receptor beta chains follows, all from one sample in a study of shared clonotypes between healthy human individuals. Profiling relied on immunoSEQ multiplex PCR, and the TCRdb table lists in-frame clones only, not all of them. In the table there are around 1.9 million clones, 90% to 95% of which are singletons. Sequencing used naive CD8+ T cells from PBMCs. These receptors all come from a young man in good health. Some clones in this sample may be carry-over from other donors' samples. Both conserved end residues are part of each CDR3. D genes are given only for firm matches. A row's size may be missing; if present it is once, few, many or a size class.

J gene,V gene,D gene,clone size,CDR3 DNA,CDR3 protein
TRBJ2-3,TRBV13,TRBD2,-,TGTGCCAGCAGCTTACTTTCACTAGCGGGAGCCCCAGATACGCAGTATTTT,CASSLLSLAGAPDTQYF
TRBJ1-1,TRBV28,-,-,TGTGCCAGCAGTTTACCAAGAGGACTGAACACTGAAGCTTTCTTT,CASSLPRGLNTEAFF
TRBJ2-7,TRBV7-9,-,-,TGTGCCAGCAGCTCTGGACAGAACACCTACGAGCAGTACTTC,CASSSGQNTYEQYF
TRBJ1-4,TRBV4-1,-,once,TGCGCCAGCAGCCAAGTCCGAGGCGACCGCGAAAAACTGTTTTTT,CASSQVRGDREKLFF
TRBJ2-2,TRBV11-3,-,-,TGTGCCAGCAGCTTAGTGGCAGGGGTGGAGGCCGGGGAGCTGTTTTTT,CASSLVAGVEAGELFF
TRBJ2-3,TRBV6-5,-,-,TGTGCCAGCAGTTACTCAATGCGGAGGGATACGCAGTATTTT,CASSYSMRRDTQYF
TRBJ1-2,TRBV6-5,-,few,TGTGCCAGCAGTTACTCGCAGGCCGACGGCTACACCTTC,CASSYSQADGYTF
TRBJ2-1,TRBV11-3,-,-,TGTGCCAGCAGCCGACCCAGAGTTTCCGGCGATGAGCAGTTCTTC,CASSRPRVSGDEQFF
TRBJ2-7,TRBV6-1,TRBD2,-,TGTGCCAGCAGTTGGGGACTAGCGGCCTACGAGCAGTACTTC,CASSWGLAAYEQYF
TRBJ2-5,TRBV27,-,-,TGTGCCAGCAGCCCCGGACGGCCCGGGAAAGAGACCCAGTACTTC,CASSPGRPGKETQYF
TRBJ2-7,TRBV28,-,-,TGTGCCAGCAGTTTATTGGGTTACGAGCAGTACTTC,CASSLLGYEQYF
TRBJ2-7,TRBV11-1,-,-,TGTGCCAGCAGCTTGGGGGACCACGAGCAGTACTTC,CASSLGDHEQYF
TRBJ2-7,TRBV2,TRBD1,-,TGTGCCAGCAGTGAGCTGGACAGGGTCCCCGAGCAGTACTTC,CASSELDRVPEQYF
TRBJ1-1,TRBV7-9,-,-,TGTGCCAGCAGCTTAGCAGGTTCGGGCACTGAAGCTTTCTTT,CASSLAGSGTEAFF
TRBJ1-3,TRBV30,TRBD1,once,TGTGCCTGGAGTGGGGCAGGGGGCTCTGGAAACACCATATATTTT,CAWSGAGGSGNTIYF
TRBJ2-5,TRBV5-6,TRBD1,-,TGTGCCAGCAGTTCCGGGACAGGGGGCTATGAGACCCAGTACTTC,CASSSGTGGYETQYF
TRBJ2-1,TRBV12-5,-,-,TGTGCTAGTGGAAAATACCCCTCACCTGGGGAACGTGAGCAGTTCTTC,CASGKYPSPGEREQFF
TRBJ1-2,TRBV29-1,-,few,TGCAGCGTTGAGGGGTTGGACTATGGCTACACCTTC,CSVEGLDYGYTF
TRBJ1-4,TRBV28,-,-,TGTGCCAGCGGAAAGAACTTGCAACTGTTTTTT,CASGKNLQLFF
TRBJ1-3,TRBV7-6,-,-,TGTGCCAGCAGCGCTCCGTTATTTAGCTCTGGAAACACCATATATTTT,CASSAPLFSSGNTIYF
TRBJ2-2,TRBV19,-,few,TGTGCCAGTAGTATAGTTGAGCCCAGGGAGCTGTTTTTT,CASSIVEPRELFF
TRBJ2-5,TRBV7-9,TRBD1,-,TGTGCCAGCAGCTCCAGACGGGACAGGCAAGAGACCCAGTACTTC,CASSSRRDRQETQYF
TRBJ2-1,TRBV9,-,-,TGTGCCAGCAGCCCCCCGATGCAGGGGGGCAATGAGCAGTTCTTC,CASSPPMQGGNEQFF
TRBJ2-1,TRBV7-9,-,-,TGTGCCAGCAGCTCCCCGGTTAGTGAGCAGTTCTTC,CASSSPVSEQFF
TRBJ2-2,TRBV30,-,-,TGTGCCTGGTCGTTCGGGGAGCTGTTTTTT,CAWSFGELFF
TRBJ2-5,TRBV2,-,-,TGTGCCAGCAGTGAAAAAACAGAATCTGTCGAGACCCAGTACTTC,CASSEKTESVETQYF
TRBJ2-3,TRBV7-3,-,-,TGTGCCAGCAGCTTAACTAGCGGATATACGCAGTATTTT,CASSLTSGYTQYF
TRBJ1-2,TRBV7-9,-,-,TGTGCCAGCAGAAGCTTTAACTATGGCTACACCTTC,CASRSFNYGYTF
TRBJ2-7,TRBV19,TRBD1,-,TGTGCCAGTAGTTCCTGGGGACAGGGGGGCGAGCAGTACTTC,CASSSWGQGGEQYF
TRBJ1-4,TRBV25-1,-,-,TGTGCCAGCAGACAGGTGGGAGGGGAAAAACTGTTTTTT,CASRQVGGEKLFF
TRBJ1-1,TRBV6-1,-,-,TGTGCCAGCAGTACTCGGACCCTATCGACTGAAGCTTTCTTT,CASSTRTLSTEAFF
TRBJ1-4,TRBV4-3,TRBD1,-,TGCGCCAGCAGCGGAGGGACAGGAAATTCCGAAAAACTGTTTTTT,CASSGGTGNSEKLFF
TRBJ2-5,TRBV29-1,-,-,TGCAGCGTTGAGGGAAGGGGCGGAAAAGAGACCCAGTACTTC,CSVEGRGGKETQYF
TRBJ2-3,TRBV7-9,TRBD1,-,TGTGCCAGCTTCCGGGACAGGGGGAGCACAGATACGCAGTATTTT,CASFRDRGSTDTQYF
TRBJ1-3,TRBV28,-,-,TGTGCCAGCAGTTTACAGGGGAGCTCTGGAAACACCATATATTTT,CASSLQGSSGNTIYF
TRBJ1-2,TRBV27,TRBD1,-,TGTGCCAGCAGTTTGGGACAGGGGAGGAACGGCTACACCTTC,CASSLGQGRNGYTF
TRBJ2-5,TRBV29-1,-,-,TGCAGCGCTCACACGGACATGTGGGAGACCCAGTACTTC,CSAHTDMWETQYF
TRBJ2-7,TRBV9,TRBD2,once,TGTGCCAGCAGCGGAGGGAGGGCTGCACGACGCGACGAGCAGTACTTC,CASSGGRAARRDEQYF
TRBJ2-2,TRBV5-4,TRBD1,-,TGTGCCAGCAGCGACCCGACGGGACAGCCTGCACCAAACACCGGGGAGCTGTTTTTT,CASSDPTGQPAPNTGELFF
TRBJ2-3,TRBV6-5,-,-,TGTGCCAGCAGTTACTCGCCAGGGGGCACAGATACGCAGTATTTT,CASSYSPGGTDTQYF
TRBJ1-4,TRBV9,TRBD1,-,TGTGCCAGCAGCGAGGGACAGTCTGCAACTAATGAAAAACTGTTTTTT,CASSEGQSATNEKLFF
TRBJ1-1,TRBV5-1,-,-,TGCGCCAGCAGCTTGGTGGGGTTGGACACTGAAGCTTTCTTT,CASSLVGLDTEAFF
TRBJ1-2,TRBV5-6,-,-,TGTGCCAGCAGCCCAGGACTCGGGAACTATGGCTACACCTTC,CASSPGLGNYGYTF
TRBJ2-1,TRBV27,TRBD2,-,TGTGCCAGCAGTCATAGCGGGAGTCGTTACAATGAGCAGTTCTTC,CASSHSGSRYNEQFF
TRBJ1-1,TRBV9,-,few,TGTGCCAGCAGCGTAATGGGGGCCACTGAAGCTTTCTTT,CASSVMGATEAFF
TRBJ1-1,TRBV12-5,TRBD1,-,TGTGCTAGTGGTTATTGGGACAGTACTGAAGCTTTCTTT,CASGYWDSTEAFF
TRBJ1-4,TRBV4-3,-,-,TGCGCCAGCAGCCACGAGGGAGGGGGTGTTGAAAAACTGTTTTTT,CASSHEGGGVEKLFF
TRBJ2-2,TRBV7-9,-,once,TGTGCCAGCAGCTTAGTAGCGTTCCCCGGGGAGCTGTTTTTT,CASSLVAFPGELFF
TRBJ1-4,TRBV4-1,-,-,TGCGCCAGCAGCCAAGATCTTTTGGATTGGGGGACTAATGAAAAACTGTTTTTT,CASSQDLLDWGTNEKLFF
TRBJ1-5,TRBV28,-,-,TGTGCCAGCAGTTCCCATGTGGGGCGGGATCAGCCCCAGCATTTT,CASSSHVGRDQPQHF
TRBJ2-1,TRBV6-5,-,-,TGTGCCAGCAGTCTATTCGGTAATGAGCAGTTCTTC,CASSLFGNEQFF
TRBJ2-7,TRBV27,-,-,TGTGCCAGCAGCCTAGGGACGGGCTCCTACGAGCAGTACTTC,CASSLGTGSYEQYF
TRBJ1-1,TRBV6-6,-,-,TGTGCCAGCAGTTACACCCCGGGGAACACTGAAGCTTTCTTT,CASSYTPGNTEAFF
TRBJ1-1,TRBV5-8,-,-,TGTGCCAGCAGCCAAAGGACCCGCATTGGCACTGAAGCTTTCTTT,CASSQRTRIGTEAFF
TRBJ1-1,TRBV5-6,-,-,TGTGCCAGCAGCTTATTAGTAACGAACACTGAAGCTTTCTTT,CASSLLVTNTEAFF
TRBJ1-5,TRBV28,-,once,TGTGCCAGCAGTTTATCGCATATGAATCAGCCCCAGCATTTT,CASSLSHMNQPQHF
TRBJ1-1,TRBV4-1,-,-,TGCGCCAGCACGTTGGGGGGCACGGAAGCTTTCTTT,CASTLGGTEAFF
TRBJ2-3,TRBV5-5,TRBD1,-,TGTGCCAGCAGCGAAGACAGGGTTCAACGCACAGATACGCAGTATTTT,CASSEDRVQRTDTQYF
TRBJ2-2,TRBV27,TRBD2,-,TGTGCCAGCAGTTTATCAGGGAGGGCCGGGGAGCTGTTTTTT,CASSLSGRAGELFF
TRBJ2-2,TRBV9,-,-,TGTGCCAGCAGCGTGAGTCACTGGGGCACCGGGGAGCTGTTTTTT,CASSVSHWGTGELFF